These T cell receptor beta chains were read from a single sample in a study of Ad26.COV2.S vaccination and SARS-CoV-2 variants. Produced via immunoSEQ multiplex PCR; TCRdb's table is partial and in-frame only. Of 500,000 or so clones in the sample, roughly nine tenths were seen once. Source: peripheral blood, taken in a trial of Ad26.COV2.S vaccine versus placebo. These receptors were taken from a person aged 18 to 65 who received the Ad26.COV2.S COVID-19 vaccine or a placebo. CDR3s include the opening cysteine and the closing phenylalanine or tryptophan. The order of the fields is V gene, J gene, D gene, clone size, CDR3 DNA, CDR3 protein. D genes are given only for firm matches. The size entry is marked missing in some rows and otherwise reads once, few, many or a size class.

TRBV9,TRBJ1-2,TRBD1,NA,TGTGCCAGCAGCGTAGGAGCAGGGGGCTATATGAATGGCTACACCTTC,CASSVGAGGYMNGYTF
TRBV5-1,TRBJ1-2,NA,NA,TGCGCCAGCAGCTTGTCCCCGACCGAAAACTATGGCTACACCTTC,CASSLSPTENYGYTF
TRBV6-5,TRBJ1-1,TRBD1,NA,TGTGCCAGCAGGCACACCTCCGGGACAGGAGATGAAGCTTTCTTT,CASRHTSGTGDEAFF
TRBV4-3,TRBJ1-4,TRBD1,NA,TGCGCCAGCAGCCAACTGACAGGGGCGGGTGAAAAACTGTTTTTT,CASSQLTGAGEKLFF
TRBV27,TRBJ2-7,NA,once,TGTGCCAGCAGTTTGGCTCCGGGGGCAGGAACCTACGAGCAGTACTTC,CASSLAPGAGTYEQYF
TRBV6-5,TRBJ2-2,NA,NA,TGTGCCAGCAGTTCCCCAGAGGACTATCCCGGGGAGCTGTTTTTT,CASSSPEDYPGELFF
TRBV28,TRBJ1-3,NA,NA,TGTGCCAGCAGTGCTAGCCTCTCTGGAAACACCATATATTTT,CASSASLSGNTIYF
TRBV19,TRBJ1-5,TRBD1,NA,TGTGCCAGTAGGGGGACAGGGGATAGCAATCAGCCCCAGCATTTT,CASRGTGDSNQPQHF
TRBV7-2,TRBJ2-1,TRBD1,NA,TGTGCCAGCAGCTTTGACAGGGCCTACAATGAGCAGTTCTTC,CASSFDRAYNEQFF
TRBV7-6,TRBJ2-5,TRBD2,NA,TGTGCCAGCAGCTTAGGGGTTAGCGGGCAAGAGACCCAGTACTTC,CASSLGVSGQETQYF
TRBV4-1,TRBJ1-1,NA,NA,TGCGCCAGCAGCCAGTTCACCCAGAACACTGAAGCTTTCTTT,CASSQFTQNTEAFF
TRBV24-1,TRBJ2-1,NA,once,TGTGCCACCAGTGGGGGAGGGGGATCCTACAATGAGCAGTTCTTC,CATSGGGGSYNEQFF
TRBV6-2/TRBV6-3,TRBJ2-6,NA,NA,TGTGCCAGCAGTAAGCTAGGCTCTGGGGCCAACGTCCTGACTTTC,CASSKLGSGANVLTF
TRBV28,TRBJ1-2,TRBD1,NA,TGTGCCAGCACCGTGGGACAGGGGGCACGGAGGGGCTATGGCTACACCTTC,CASTVGQGARRGYGYTF
TRBV21-1,TRBJ1-3,NA,NA,TGTGCCAGCAGCAAAGGTCCTCGGGACTCTGGAAACACCATATATTTT,CASSKGPRDSGNTIYF
TRBV7-2,TRBJ2-2,NA,NA,TGTGCCAGCTTTGGGTCCGGGGAGCTGTTTTTT,CASFGSGELFF
TRBV4-3,TRBJ2-7,TRBD1,NA,TGCGCCAGCAGCTACCGGGACAGGGAATCCTACGAGCAGTACTTC,CASSYRDRESYEQYF
TRBV9,TRBJ1-2,NA,NA,TGTGCCAGCAGGGGCCTCCTGCGGGGCTACACCTTC,CASRGLLRGYTF
TRBV7-9,TRBJ1-5,TRBD1,NA,TGTGCCAGCAGCTTAAAAGGACAGGGAGAGCCCCAGCATTTT,CASSLKGQGEPQHF
TRBV4-3,TRBJ1-2,NA,NA,TGCGCCAGCAGCCAGCAGGGATACGGCTACACCTTC,CASSQQGYGYTF
TRBV11-3,TRBJ2-1,NA,NA,TGTGCCAGCAGCTTAATAGCGAAGGGCTACAATGAGCAGTTCTTC,CASSLIAKGYNEQFF
TRBV6-5,TRBJ2-7,NA,NA,TGTGCCATCGAGAAGGGGGACACCTCCTACGAGCAGTACTTC,CAIEKGDTSYEQYF
TRBV30,TRBJ2-2,TRBD2,NA,TGTGCCTGGAGGATAGCGGGGGGGTACACCGGGGAGCTGTTTTTT,CAWRIAGGYTGELFF
TRBV5-4,TRBJ1-2,NA,NA,TGTGCCAGCAGCTTTGGGTCCTCCACAGGGCCCGTTGGCTATGGCTACACCTTC,CASSFGSSTGPVGYGYTF
TRBV30,TRBJ1-2,NA,NA,TGTGCCTGGAGGGTACCCCTGGGGAGGGTTCCCGCTAACTATGGCTACACCTTC,CAWRVPLGRVPANYGYTF
TRBV3-1/TRBV3-2,TRBJ1-2,NA,NA,TGTGCCAGCAGCCAGTCGGACGGCGGAGATGACTACACCTTC,CASSQSDGGDDYTF
TRBV4-3,TRBJ2-1,NA,NA,TGCGCCAGCAGCCCGCGAGGACTGAGGCAATACAATGAGCAGTTCTTC,CASSPRGLRQYNEQFF
TRBV30,TRBJ1-4,TRBD1,NA,TGTGCCTGGAGAGGGGGCGACTTATCGGCGGGGGATGAAAAACTGTTTTTT,CAWRGGDLSAGDEKLFF
TRBV3-1/TRBV3-2,TRBJ1-6,NA,NA,TGTGCCAGCAGCCAAAAAGGACGGGCCTATAATTCACCCCTCCACTTT,CASSQKGRAYNSPLHF
TRBV7-2,TRBJ1-3,TRBD1,NA,TGTGCCAGCAGCCCCCAAGGACAGGGGGGTGGAAACACCATATATTTT,CASSPQGQGGGNTIYF
TRBV19,TRBJ1-2,NA,NA,TGTGCCAGTAGTATTGAGCAAGACAGCTATGGCTACACCTTC,CASSIEQDSYGYTF
TRBV5-1,TRBJ2-4,TRBD1,once,TGCGCCAGCAGCGGAGGGACAGGGGTAGCCAAAAACATTCAGTACTTC,CASSGGTGVAKNIQYF
TRBV29-1,TRBJ2-1,NA,NA,TGCAGCGGAGGATGGCACGGTGGAGACAATGAGCAGTTCTTC,CSGGWHGGDNEQFF
TRBV5-4,TRBJ2-5,NA,NA,TGTGCCAGCAGCCAAGGTGGGCAAGAGACCCAGTACTTC,CASSQGGQETQYF
TRBV10-3,TRBJ1-4,NA,NA,TGTGCCACCCACAGGGACGTTAATGAAAAACTGTTTTTT,CATHRDVNEKLFF